This T cell receptor beta chain was captured in a study of metastatic and nonmetastatic thyroid tumors. Looking at the study overall: Across peripheral blood and tumor or nodule tissue samples taken from malignant and benign thyroid patients, the repertoires were compared with one another.

This clone was counted between two and nine times. Its cognate antigen is unknown. Overall study findings and caveats: It was reported that TCR beta diversity was significantly higher in malignant thyroid tumors than benign nodules, in blood and tumor.

This CDR3 is built from 15 residues. From germline, CDR1 is KGHDR and CDR2 SFDVKD. V was clipped by 1 base and J by 5 bases; unmatched bases: 4. No patient received treatment before thyroid surgery. As handled by the study authors: It was from CDR3 differences across clinicopathological groups that a distant-metastasis classifier for papillary thyroid cancer was built. TCRdb reanalyzed the PCR reads with MiXCR. TCRdb, not the authors, supplied the V and J calls. The table has 14,000 to 15,000 clones, around 4% seen once. The sequence came from a female donor with papillary thyroid cancer or a benign thyroid nodule (not recorded which). Some clones in this sample may be carry-over from other donors' samples. The chain couples TRBV24-1 to TRBJ2-5, with 9 bases lining up with TRBD2. Sequenced material: tumor tissue. CDR3 in amino acids: CATSDLSSGAETQYF. DNA for the CDR3: TGTGCCACCAGTGATTTATCTAGCGGGGCGGAGACCCAGTACTTC.